These 19 T cell receptor beta chains were all obtained from the same sample, sequenced in a study of shared clonotypes between healthy human individuals (dated by TCRdb to 2020 to 2022). The library was produced with the immunoSEQ multiplex PCR assay. As stored in TCRdb, this immuneACCESS dataset retains in-frame rearrangements with V and J assigned. A fraction of the clones does not appear; measured against another copy, unresolved V genes explain less than half of the discrepancy, and the remainder lacks a known reason. The sample table lists some 470,000 clones, 76% of them with a count of one. The ten biggest clones cover over 10% of the sample. Specimen: PBMCs. These receptors were obtained from a middle-aged woman in good health. Some clones in this sample may be carry-over from other donors' samples.

This clone was picked up a small number of times. The sample contains more than one DNA sequence encoding this CDR3. V usage is TRBV7-6 and J usage is TRBJ1-1; D is unclear. CDR3 length: 13 amino acids. Germline V CDR1 and CDR2: SGHVS, FNYEAQ. Trimming removed 0 bases at V and 0 bases at J, with 2 bases between. CDR3 in amino acids: CASSLALNTEAFF. CDR3 sequence (DNA): TGTGCCAGCAGCTTAGCGTTGAACACTGAAGCTTTCTTT.

This clone was seen repeatedly, ten times or more. The chain carries TRBV4-1 and TRBJ2-7; D ambiguous. The CDR3 runs 14 residues. Trimming shortened V by 4 bases and J by 0 bases, and 10 bases separated the two germline ends. Germline values: CDR1 MGHRA, CDR2 YSYEKL. CDR3 loop: CASSLQRYSYEQYF. In DNA form, the CDR3 reads TGCGCCAGCAGCCTACAGAGGTACTCCTACGAGCAGTACTTC.

Notes on this clone: Other DNA sequences in the sample encode the same CDR3. The chain links TRBV5-4 to TRBJ1-1; D is ambiguous. The CDR3 covers 14 residues. Per the germline V gene, CDR1 is SGHNT and CDR2 is YYREEE (reference sequence). The V end lost 0 bases, the J end lost 1 base, and 7 bases lay between the germline ends. The CDR3 region is CASSLGAGNTEAFF. As DNA, the CDR3 is TGTGCCAGCAGCTTGGGGGCAGGGAACACTGAAGCTTTCTTT.

This clone was counted a single time. V and J are TRBV11-2 and TRBJ2-5; tentatively, D is TRBD1 or TRBD2 (5 bases each). Trimming shortened V by 5 bases and J by 2 bases, and 12 bases separated the two germline ends. The CDR3 spans 14 residues. The germline V gene encodes CDR1 SGHAT and CDR2 FQNNGV. CDR3 residues: CASSLVGVQETQYF. CDR3 sequence (DNA): TGTGCCAGCAGCCTCGTGGGGGTACAAGAGACCCAGTACTTC.

The rearrangement uses TRBV5-8 and TRBJ2-3, with D uncertain. Germline V CDR1 and CDR2: SGHTS, YDEGEE. V dropped 0 bases and J dropped 3 bases, with 14 bases sitting between them. The CDR3 contains 16 residues. CDR3: CASSLVASDYTDTQYF. As DNA, the CDR3 is TGTGCCAGCAGCTTGGTGGCTAGTGATTATACAGATACGCAGTATTTT.

The chain couples TRBV28 to TRBJ2-3; TRBD2 aligns across 8 bases. V gave up 7 bases and J gave up 5 bases; unmatched junction bases: 5. Germline V gene sequence: CDR1 MDHEN, CDR2 SYDVKM. This CDR3 is built from 13 residues. The CDR3 region has the DNA TGTGCCAGCAACAGCGGGAGCGGAGATACGCAGTATTTT. Its protein product is CASNSGSGDTQYF.

The V and J genes are TRBV2 and TRBJ2-3, with D unclear. The CDR3 is made up of 15 amino acids. Germline CDR1 is SNHLY and CDR2 is FYNNEI. V lost 0 bases and J 3 bases, leaving 10 bases between the germline ends. CDR3 sequence reads: CASSEAWLLTDTQYF. CDR3 nucleotide sequence: TGTGCCAGCAGTGAAGCATGGCTATTAACAGATACGCAGTATTTT.

This clone was seen more than once but under ten times. The chain couples TRBV29-1 to TRBJ1-2; no reliable D call. Germline V gene lookup returns CDR1 SQVTM and CDR2 ANQGSEA. The CDR3 is made up of 12 amino acids. The V end lost 1 base, the J end lost 3 bases, and 6 bases lay between the germline ends. The CDR3 region is CSVEGRDYGYTF. CDR3 DNA sequence: TGCAGCGTTGAAGGACGGGACTATGGCTACACCTTC.

This clone was seen a handful of times. Other DNA sequences in this specimen translate into the identical CDR3. Written as DNA, the CDR3 is TGCGCCAGCAGCCAAGGAAGGGTCGGGGGTACAAACATTCAGTACTTC. Translation: CASSQGRVGGTNIQYF. The chain carries TRBV4-1 and TRBJ2-4, with a weak D call TRBD2 (6 bases). Germline V gene lookup returns CDR1 MGHRA and CDR2 YSYEKL. V lost 1 base and J 6 bases, leaving 16 bases between the germline ends. The CDR3 covers 16 residues.

The chain employs TRBV11-2 and TRBJ2-7; D tentatively reads TRBD1 or TRBD2 (5 bases each). Germline CDR1 reads SGHAT; CDR2 reads FQNNGV. Trimming shortened V by 4 bases and J by 6 bases, and 19 bases separated the two germline ends. This CDR3 is built from 15 residues. The CDR3 spells CASSSHRDPKGEQYF. DNA of the CDR3: TGTGCCAGCAGCTCCCACCGGGACCCTAAAGGCGAGCAGTACTTC. The whole variable domain, filled in from reference TRBV11-2 and TRBJ2-7, reads EAGVAQSPRYKIIEKRQSVAFWCNPISGHATLYWYQQILGQGPKLLIQFQNNGVVDDSQLPKDRFSAERLKGVDSTLKIQPAKLEDSAVYLCASSSHRDPKGEQYFGPGTRLTVT.

V is TRBV7-9 and J is TRBJ1-1; D unresolved. V lost 0 bases, J lost 4 bases, and 3 bases lay in between. The germline CDR1 and CDR2 sequences are SEHNR and FQNEAQ (reference sequence). The CDR3 extends over 12 amino acids. CDR3 residues: CASSLAPTEAFF. Here the CDR3 DNA reads TGTGCCAGCAGCTTAGCGCCCACTGAAGCTTTCTTT. Looking up the rest from reference TRBV7-9 and TRBJ1-1 gives the full variable domain: DTGVSQNPRHKITKRGQNVTFRCDPISEHNRLYWYRQTLGQGPEFLTYFQNEAQLEKSRLLSDRFSAERPKGSFSTLEIQRTEQGDSAMYLCASSLAPTEAFFGQGTRLTVV.

The chain joins TRBV5-4 to TRBJ2-2, with 8 bases fitting TRBD2. Germline CDR1 and CDR2: SGHNT and YYREEE (reference sequence). Trimming removed 3 bases from V and 6 bases from J; junction bases left unmatched: 13. The CDR3 spans 17 residues. The CDR3 loop reads CASSSDTGGPGSGELFF. For the CDR3, the DNA is TGTGCCAGCAGCTCCGACACGGGAGGGCCAGGATCCGGGGAGCTGTTTTTT.

The V gene is TRBV6-1, the J gene TRBJ2-4; D not resolved. The ends were cut back, 2 bases at V and 0 bases at J, with 5 bases in the middle. Germline CDR1 reads MNHNS; CDR2 reads SASEGT. CDR3 size: 14 residues. In DNA, the CDR3 is TGTGCCAGCAGTGAAATGGGAGCCAAAAACATTCAGTACTTC. Protein sequence: CASSEMGAKNIQYF.

Worth noting for this clone: A far bigger clonotype differs at one base, so this is likely a read error. V usage is TRBV5-4 and J usage is TRBJ2-3; 16 bases fit TRBD2. Per germline, CDR1 SGHNT and CDR2 YYREEE (reference sequence). The CDR3 length is 16 residues. The CDR3 loop reads CANSSGLAGGRDTQYF. CDR3 bases: TGTGCCAACAGCTCGGGACTAGCGGGAGGGAGGGATACGCAGTATTTT.

The chain couples TRBV13 to TRBJ1-2; unclear D gene. Trimming pared 0 bases from V and 4 bases from J, leaving 12 bases between. The germline gives CDR1 PRHDT, CDR2 FYEKMQ (reference sequence). The CDR3 consists of 15 residues. The CDR3 DNA reads as TGTGCCAGCAGCTTAGGCCTGATCGTCACCTATGGCTACACCTTC. This encodes CASSLGLIVTYGYTF.

This clone was detected ten times or more. Other DNA sequences in this specimen translate into the identical CDR3. The rearrangement links TRBV5-1 to TRBJ2-7; 13 nucleotides align to TRBD2. This CDR3 is 16 amino acids long. CDR1 is SGHRS and CDR2 is YFSETQ in the germline V gene. After removal of 1 base from V and 5 bases from J, the junction contained 6 bases not matched to a gene. The CDR3, as DNA: TGCGCCAGCAGCTTGACACTAGCGGGAGGGCCAAACGAGCAGTACTTC. Translation: CASSLTLAGGPNEQYF. The full variable domain, rest sourced from reference TRBV5-1 and TRBJ2-7, is KAGVTQTPRYLIKTRGQQVTLSCSPISGHRSVSWYQQTPGQGLQFLFEYFSETQRNKGNFPGRFSGRQFSNSRSEMNVSTLELGDSALYLCASSLTLAGGPNEQYFGPGTRLTVT.

This clone was observed once. The chain recombines TRBV15 with TRBJ2-1; D perhaps matches TRBD2 (5 bases). The ends were cut back, 3 bases at V and 9 bases at J, with 21 bases in the middle. Per the germline V gene, CDR1 is LNHNV and CDR2 is YYDKDF (reference sequence). The CDR3 consists of 16 residues. CDR3 bases: TGTGCCACCAGCAGGGGTCTGGATTCCACCCGGGGTGAGCAGTTCTTC. Its protein product is CATSRGLDSTRGEQFF.

This rearrangement joins TRBV25-1 to TRBJ1-2, with a possible D match to TRBD1 (5 bases). CDR1 and CDR2 from the germline V gene are MGHDK and SYGVNS. This CDR3 comprises 15 residues. Trimming stripped 3 bases from V and 4 bases from J, with 15 bases between. This chain's CDR3 is CASSDGGGSGYGYTF. CDR3 sequence (DNA): TGTGCCAGCAGTGATGGGGGAGGAAGCGGCTATGGCTACACCTTC.

J is TRBJ2-5 and V is TRBV7-8; the D gene is possibly TRBD2 (6 bases). The CDR3 extends over 15 amino acids. Trimming cost V 1 base and J 5 bases, with 14 bases left between them. Per germline, CDR1 SGHVS and CDR2 FQNEAQ. In DNA form, the CDR3 reads TGTGCCAGCAGCTTAGGGGGGACTGGGAGGGAGACCCAGTACTTC. This gives the protein CASSLGGTGRETQYF.